This T cell receptor (beta chain) was captured in a study of T cells after yellow fever vaccination. This clonotype was counted many times. The CDR3 length is 12 residues. Trimming cost V 3 bases and J 7 bases, with 7 bases left between them. From the 5' RACE reads, TCRdb called clonotypes with MiXCR, one entry per CDR3 protein. The sample holds 70,000 or so distinct CDR3 sequences; approximately 5% are singletons and the top ten take around 2.1%. The sequencing used CD4+ T cells sorted from PBMCs, collected around 14 days after the first yellow fever vaccination. The rearrangement links TRBV12-3 or TRBV12-4 to TRBJ1-5, with D uncertain. The origin of this receptor is a man aged 18 to 30 who received the YFV17D yellow fever vaccine. The DNA of the CDR3 is TGTGCCAGCAGTTTCCCCCCCCAGCCCCAGCATTTT. The encoded protein is CASSFPPQPQHF.